A single sample gave rise to the 4 T cell receptor beta chains below, sequenced in a study of shared clonotypes between healthy human individuals. Assay used: immunoSEQ multiplex PCR; TCRdb lists only in-frame clones, some missing. The sample records around 700,000 clones, 55% to 85% being singletons. The material sequenced was memory CD4+ T cells sorted from blood. Subset specified: CD45RA-negative fraction. These receptors came from a woman aged 25 to 45 in good health.

This clone has just one count. The chain links TRBV5-4 to TRBJ2-1; TRBD2 matches 9 bases. Germline V gene sequence: CDR1 SGHNT, CDR2 YYREEE (reference sequence). The CDR3 is made up of 15 amino acids. V dropped 0 bases and J dropped 5; count of bases not matched to a gene: 3. The CDR3 here is CASSLVSGSHNEQFF. In nucleotides, the CDR3 is TGTGCCAGCAGCTTGGTTAGCGGGAGCCACAATGAGCAGTTCTTC. The variable domain in full, completed from reference TRBV5-4 and TRBJ2-1, reads ETGVTQSPTHLIKTRGQQVTLRCSSQSGHNTVSWYQQALGQGPQFIFQYYREEENGRGNFPPRFSGLQFPNYSSELNVNALELDDSALYLCASSLVSGSHNEQFFGPGTRLTVL.

The chain carries TRBV11-2 and TRBJ1-4; 7 bases are a match to TRBD1. Germline CDR1 and CDR2: SGHAT and FQNNGV. The CDR3 totals 14 residues. The V segment lost 1 base and the J segment 6 bases; nucleotides outside the gene matches: 2. The CDR3 nucleotides read TGTGCCAGCAGCTTAGCGGGACAGTATGAAAAACTGTTTTTT. Translating it yields CASSLAGQYEKLFF.

The chain couples TRBV28 to TRBJ1-1, with D unclear. V shed 5 bases and J shed 0 bases, with 19 bases lying between them. The CDR3 extends over 17 amino acids. CDR1 and CDR2 from the germline V gene are MDHEN and SYDVKM. CDR3 in DNA: TGTGCCAGCAGTCAACCGGAGGGCGCTACAATGAACACTGAAGCTTTCTTT. Protein sequence: CASSQPEGATMNTEAFF.

This clone occurred a few times. The genes are TRBV30 and TRBJ2-7; D is perhaps TRBD2 (5 bases). CDR1 GTSNPN and CDR2 SVGIG come from the germline V gene (reference sequence). The V end was cut by 4 bases, the J end by 1 base, with 8 bases between. The CDR3 is 12 amino acids. The CDR3 coding sequence is TGTGCCTGGATTACTAGATCCTACGAGCAGTACTTC. Translating it yields CAWITRSYEQYF.